A selection of T cell receptor beta chains follows, all from one sample in a study of OX40 agonist ivuxolimab in advanced cancers. Assay used: immunoSEQ multiplex PCR; TCRdb lists only in-frame clones, some missing. The data show over 40,000 clones, approximately 84% seen once. The sample here was CD4+ or CD8+ T cells sorted from blood, taken in a trial of the OX40 agonist ivuxolimab. The receptor source for this set is an adult with an advanced solid tumor such as melanoma, head and neck, liver or kidney cancer. CDR3s include the opening cysteine and the closing phenylalanine or tryptophan. D genes are given only for firm matches. Rows may omit the clone size; those that give it use once, few, many or a size class.

once TRBJ2-2 TRBD2 TRBV7-3 CASSSGRVGTGELFF TGTGCCAGCAGCTCCGGGAGGGTGGGGACCGGGGAGCTGTTTTTT
- TRBJ2-3 TRBD1 TRBV14 CASSLRRDRVTDTQYF TGTGCCAGCAGCCTCAGGAGGGACAGGGTCACAGATACGCAGTATTTT
- TRBJ1-1 - TRBV18 CASSSGDTLEGTEAFF TGTGCCAGCTCCTCCGGGGACACCCTGGAGGGCACTGAAGCTTTCTTT
- TRBJ2-2 - TRBV7-9 CASSPTAANTGELFF TGTGCCAGCAGCCCCACGGCTGCGAACACCGGGGAGCTGTTTTTT
- TRBJ2-7 - TRBV18 CASSPRGRSEQYF TGTGCCAGCTCCCCCCGCGGCAGAAGCGAGCAGTACTTC
- TRBJ2-3 - TRBV6-6 CASSPWTLSSTDTQYF TGTGCCAGCAGTCCCTGGACGTTATCTAGCACAGATACGCAGTATTTT
- TRBJ2-5 - TRBV18 CASSPSRETQYF TGTGCCAGCTCACCTTCCAGGGAGACCCAGTACTTC
few TRBJ1-1 - TRBV2 CASYGTEAFF TGTGCCAGCTACGGCACTGAAGCTTTCTTT
- TRBJ2-7 - TRBV6-1 CASSVESIPYEQYF TGTGCCAGCAGTGTTGAGTCTATCCCCTACGAGCAGTACTTC
- TRBJ2-7 TRBD2 TRBV18 CASSPMAGGSYEQYF TGTGCCAGCTCCCCCATGGCGGGAGGCTCCTACGAGCAGTACTTC
few TRBJ2-3 TRBD1 TRBV18 CASSPRQGATDTQYF TGTGCCAGCTCACCCAGACAGGGGGCCACAGATACGCAGTATTTT
few TRBJ1-1 - TRBV5-1 CASSLATMGEAFF TGCGCCAGCAGCTTGGCCACGATGGGAGAAGCTTTCTTT
few TRBJ2-3 TRBD2 TRBV4-2 CASSQGWAGAGLGTDTQYF TGTGCCAGCAGCCAAGGGTGGGCGGGAGCCGGTTTGGGGACAGATACGCAGTATTTT
- TRBJ2-7 TRBD2 TRBV15 CATRRPSGSYEQYF TGTGCCACCCGGCGCCCGAGCGGGAGCTATGAGCAGTACTTC
- TRBJ1-1 - TRBV19 CASSRPGTLNTEAFF TGTGCCAGTAGTCGGCCCGGGACCTTGAACACTGAAGCTTTCTTT
- TRBJ2-1 TRBD1 TRBV5-1 CASRQRQGNEQFF TGCGCCAGCAGACAAAGACAGGGAAATGAGCAGTTCTTC
- TRBJ1-4 - TRBV5-8 CASSPRGATNEKLFF TGTGCCAGCAGCCCTCGTGGGGCAACTAATGAAAAACTGTTTTTT
- TRBJ2-5 - TRBV10-3 CAISASETAQETQYF TGTGCCATCAGTGCATCTGAGACCGCCCAAGAGACCCAGTACTTC
- TRBJ2-2 - TRBV28 CASSFSLQGAGELFF TGTGCCAGCAGTTTCTCACTACAGGGAGCCGGGGAGCTGTTTTTT
- TRBJ1-2 - TRBV28 CASSLENYGYTF TGTGCCAGCAGCCTAGAGAACTATGGCTACACCTTC
- TRBJ1-6 - TRBV6-6 CASRKGAGSPLHF TGTGCCAGCCGAAAAGGGGCCGGTTCACCCCTCCACTTT
few TRBJ2-7 - TRBV5-8 CASSLVGEGSEQYF TGTGCCAGCAGCTTGGTAGGTGAGGGGTCCGAGCAGTACTTC
- TRBJ1-1 - TRBV6-6 CASSRQGSTEAFF TGTGCCAGCAGTCGCCAGGGGTCCACTGAAGCTTTCTTT
once TRBJ1-1 TRBD1 TRBV10-2 CASSGQGNTEAFF TGCGCCAGCAGTGGACAGGGGAACACTGAAGCTTTCTTT
- TRBJ2-3 - TRBV2 CASDGVFADTQYF TGTGCCAGCGATGGGGTGTTTGCAGATACGCAGTATTTT
- TRBJ1-1 TRBD1 TRBV4-2 CASSQDQGAEAFF TGTGCCAGCAGCCAAGATCAGGGGGCGGAAGCTTTCTTT
- TRBJ1-3 - TRBV11-3 CASSPPIRDNTIYF TGTGCCAGCAGCCCTCCCATCCGGGATAACACCATATATTTT
- TRBJ1-5 TRBD1 TRBV30 CAWSSRGGQRQPQHF TGTGCCTGGAGTTCACGCGGGGGACAGCGTCAGCCCCAGCATTTT
- TRBJ2-4 - TRBV6-1 CASSGTGKRNIQYF TGTGCCAGCAGTGGCACAGGGAAGAGGAACATTCAGTACTTC
- TRBJ2-2 - TRBV19 CASSIGGLRTHGELFF TGTGCCAGTAGTATAGGGGGCCTAAGGACCCACGGGGAGCTGTTTTTT
- TRBJ2-1 TRBD1 TRBV6-5 CASSFWDRYNEQFF TGTGCCAGCAGTTTCTGGGACAGATACAATGAGCAGTTCTTC
- TRBJ2-5 - TRBV2 CASSVKTQYF TGTGCCAGCAGTGTTAAGACCCAGTACTTC
- TRBJ2-2 - TRBV7-2 CASSFSSGIGGELFF TGTGCCAGCAGCTTCTCGTCAGGGATAGGCGGGGAGCTGTTTTTT
- TRBJ2-2 - TRBV5-1 CASSLGTTGELFF TGCGCCAGCAGCTTGGGGACTACCGGGGAGCTGTTTTTT
- TRBJ1-1 - TRBV18 CASSLAGVRTLSTEAFF TGTGCCAGCTCACTTGCCGGGGTAAGAACCTTATCAACTGAAGCTTTCTTT
- TRBJ2-1 TRBD2 TRBV4-1 CASSQVLAGKYNEQFF TGCGCCAGCAGCCAAGTACTAGCGGGAAAATACAATGAGCAGTTCTTC
- TRBJ2-6 - TRBV19 CASSRANVLTF TGTGCCAGTAGCAGGGCCAACGTCCTGACTTTC
- TRBJ1-1 - TRBV7-9 CASSLYGGTEAFF TGTGCCAGCAGCTTATACGGGGGCACTGAAGCTTTCTTT
- TRBJ2-3 - TRBV7-9 CASSPGAARVFTDTQYF TGTGCCAGCAGCCCGGGGGCCGCCCGGGTATTCACAGATACGCAGTATTTT
- TRBJ1-2 - TRBV5-1 CASSLGSGEDYTF TGCGCCAGCAGCTTGGGGTCAGGCGAGGACTACACCTTC
- TRBJ1-3 - TRBV10-1 CASSDGGFLSGNTIYF TGCGCCAGCAGTGATGGAGGGTTCCTCTCTGGAAACACCATATATTTT
- TRBJ2-1 TRBD2 TRBV28 CASRGGNEQFF TGTGCCAGCAGGGGGGGGAATGAGCAGTTCTTC
few TRBJ1-5 - TRBV18 CASSTWRDQPQHF TGTGCCAGCTCAACATGGCGGGATCAGCCCCAGCATTTT
- TRBJ2-1 TRBD2 TRBV30 CAWNLGLAFNYQFF TGTGCCTGGAATTTGGGACTAGCCTTCAATTATCAGTTCTTC
- TRBJ2-1 TRBD2 TRBV5-1 CASSLTGTSGYNEQFF TGCGCCAGCAGCTTGACCGGGACTAGCGGTTACAATGAGCAGTTCTTC
few TRBJ2-7 TRBD2 TRBV11-1 CASSSRASGYYEQYF TGTGCCAGCAGCTCCCGGGCTAGCGGTTACTACGAGCAGTACTTC
- TRBJ1-1 - TRBV7-3 CASSLVGGLDYTEAFF TGTGCCAGCAGCCTTGTCGGAGGGCTGGATTACACTGAAGCTTTCTTT
- TRBJ1-2 - TRBV28 CASHTYFVGRLRTYYGYTF TGTGCCAGCCACACGTACTTCGTGGGGCGTCTCCGCACCTACTATGGCTACACCTTC
few TRBJ1-2 - TRBV28 CASAQLYGYTF TGTGCCAGCGCACAGCTCTATGGCTACACCTTC